The 13 T cell receptor beta chains in this list originate from one sample, sequenced in a study of blood T cell repertoires in COVID-19. Clones were read by immunoSEQ multiplex PCR, and TCRdb kept only the in-frame ones, dropping some. The sample contains about 220,000 clones, 80% to 85% of which appear only once. Sequenced material: peripheral blood. The receptors originated from a woman in her sixties or seventies who had recovered from COVID-19.

J is TRBJ1-4 and V is TRBV14; TRBD1 might be the D (6 bases). Trimming cost V 4 bases and J 8 bases, with 17 bases left between them. Germline V gene data show CDR1 as SGHDN and CDR2 as FVKESK. This CDR3 has 15 residues. The CDR3 DNA reads as TGTGCCAGCAGCCCCTATTACAGGGAAGGGGAAAAACTGTTTTTT. Encoded protein: CASSPYYREGEKLFF. The entire variable domain, with the rest obtained from reference TRBV14 and TRBJ1-4, is as follows: EAGVTQFPSHSVIEKGQTVTLRCDPISGHDNLYWYRRVMGKEIKFLLHFVKESKQDESGMPNNRFLAERTGGTYSTLKVQPAELEDSGVYFCASSPYYREGEKLFFGSGTQLSVL.

V gene TRBV7-8 combines with J gene TRBJ1-3; D ambiguous. This CDR3 is 16 amino acids long. V lost 5 bases and J 0 bases, leaving 14 bases between the germline ends. Germline assignment: CDR1 SGHVS and CDR2 FQNEAQ. CDR3 region: CASSPRPGSSGNTIYF. CDR3 nucleotides: TGTGCCAGCAGCCCGAGACCGGGGAGCTCTGGAAACACCATATATTTT.

This clone was seen a few times. The chain uses TRBV7-6 and TRBJ2-1; 10 bases map to TRBD1. CDR1 is SGHVS, CDR2 FNYEAQ, per germline. The CDR3 contains 15 residues. The junction had 2 bases not matched to a gene; V was cut back by 3 bases and J by 3 bases. In nucleotides, the CDR3 is TGTGCCAGCAGCTTGACAGGGGGCTACTACAATGAGCAGTTCTTC. This gives the protein CASSLTGGYYNEQFF.

Notes on this clone: Other DNA sequences from this sample encode an identical CDR3 as well. The chain has TRBV3-1 (or the pseudogene TRBV3-2) and TRBJ1-2, with 7 bases fitting TRBD1. Trimming at V came to 6 bases and at J to 5 bases, leaving 3 bases not matched to a gene. CDR3 length equals 12 residues. Germline lookup yields CDR1 LGHDT and CDR2 YNNKEL (reference sequence). The CDR3 sequence: CASSLGQYGYTF. CDR3 nucleotide sequence: TGTGCCAGCAGTCTGGGACAGTATGGCTACACCTTC.

A word on this clone: At the DNA level, this CDR3 is encoded by other sequences in the same sample as well. The chain joins TRBV5-1 to TRBJ1-3; TRBD1 aligns across 7 bases. The CDR3 sequence is 15 residues long. With V trimmed by 3 bases and J by 0 bases, 3 bases remained unmatched. Germline CDR1 SGHRS, CDR2 YFSETQ. The CDR3 sequence is CASSSGGFSGNTIYF. Written as DNA, the CDR3 is TGCGCCAGCAGCTCAGGGGGATTCTCTGGAAACACCATATATTTT.

The V and J genes are TRBV29-1 and TRBJ1-2, with a possible D match to TRBD1 (6 bases). V dropped 8 bases and J dropped 2 bases, with 15 bases sitting between them. This CDR3 contains 13 residues. CDR1 and CDR2 (germline): SQVTM, ANQGSEA. DNA of the CDR3: TGCAGCTCAGTGGTGCAGGGGAACTATGGCTACACCTTC. The encoded protein is CSSVVQGNYGYTF.

The genes are TRBV7-3 and TRBJ1-1, with unresolved D. Between the trimmed V and J ends, which lost 5 bases and 0 bases, there was a span of 7 bases. The CDR3 totals 13 residues. CDR1 is SGHTA and CDR2 is FQGTGA in the germline V gene. The CDR3 is CASSSQLNTEAFF. The CDR3 DNA follows: TGTGCCAGCAGCAGTCAGTTGAACACTGAAGCTTTCTTT.

The chain joins TRBV9 to TRBJ2-5; 11 nucleotides agree with TRBD2. The CDR3 runs 16 residues. The germline gives CDR1 SGDLS, CDR2 YYNGEE. V lost 3 bases, J lost 5 bases, and 9 bases stayed unmatched. The chain's CDR3 is CASSETSGGLGETQYF. The DNA of the CDR3 is TGTGCCAGCAGCGAAACTAGCGGGGGCTTGGGGGAGACCCAGTACTTC. The whole variable domain, remainder taken from reference TRBV9 and TRBJ2-5, is DSGVTQTPKHLITATGQRVTLRCSPRSGDLSVYWYQQSLDQGLQFLIQYYNGEERAKGNILERFSAQQFPDLHSELNLSSLELGDSALYFCASSETSGGLGETQYFGPGTRLLVL.

The chain links TRBV5-4 to TRBJ1-1; D not resolved. Germline V CDR1 and CDR2: SGHNT, YYREEE (reference sequence). V lost 1 base and J lost 0, with 4 bases in between. The CDR3 is 13 residues long. CDR3 region: CASSLPVNTEAFF. The CDR3 DNA reads TGTGCCAGCAGCTTGCCGGTGAACACTGAAGCTTTCTTT.

This clone has more than one count but fewer than ten. The rearrangement uses TRBV9 and TRBJ1-3; possible D gene TRBD1, 5 bases. The V gene's germline CDR1 is SGDLS and CDR2 YYNGEE. This CDR3 has 15 residues. With 0 bases removed from V and 3 bases from J, the gap between germline ends came to 10 bases. CDR3 region: CASSVAGARGNTIYF. The CDR3 DNA is TGTGCCAGCAGCGTAGCTGGGGCGCGTGGAAACACCATATATTTT. The entire variable domain, with the rest obtained from reference TRBV9 and TRBJ1-3, is as follows: DSGVTQTPKHLITATGQRVTLRCSPRSGDLSVYWYQQSLDQGLQFLIQYYNGEERAKGNILERFSAQQFPDLHSELNLSSLELGDSALYFCASSVAGARGNTIYFGEGSWLTVV.

The CDR3 DNA sequence: TGTGCCAGCAGTAAAGGGGGGGGCAATGAGCAGTTCTTC. It encodes CASSKGGGNEQFF. The genes are TRBV12-3 or TRBV12-4 and TRBJ2-1, with TRBD2 as a possible D gene (7 bases). V gave up 5 bases and J gave up 6 bases, with 11 bases separating them. This CDR3 region has 13 residues.

This clone has only a few counts. The rearrangement uses TRBV5-1 and TRBJ2-2; 8 positions agree with TRBD2. CDR3 length equals 14 residues. Germline trimming cut 4 bases from V and 7 bases from J; bases unmatched to any gene: 6. CDR1 and CDR2 from the germline V gene are SGHRS and YFSETQ. Written as DNA, the CDR3 is TGCGCCAGCAGCGGCGGGACTAGTCTCGGGGAGCTGTTTTTT. Translation gives CASSGGTSLGELFF.

This chain connects TRBV29-1 to TRBJ2-1; D perhaps matches TRBD1 (6 bases). Germline assignment: CDR1 SQVTM and CDR2 ANQGSEA. The CDR3 covers 12 residues. Trimming shortened V by 5 bases and J by 10 bases, and 15 bases separated the two germline ends. The CDR3 DNA reads as TGCAGCGTTCCGGTCAGGGGAGAGGAGCAGTTCTTC. This sequence encodes CSVPVRGEEQFF.